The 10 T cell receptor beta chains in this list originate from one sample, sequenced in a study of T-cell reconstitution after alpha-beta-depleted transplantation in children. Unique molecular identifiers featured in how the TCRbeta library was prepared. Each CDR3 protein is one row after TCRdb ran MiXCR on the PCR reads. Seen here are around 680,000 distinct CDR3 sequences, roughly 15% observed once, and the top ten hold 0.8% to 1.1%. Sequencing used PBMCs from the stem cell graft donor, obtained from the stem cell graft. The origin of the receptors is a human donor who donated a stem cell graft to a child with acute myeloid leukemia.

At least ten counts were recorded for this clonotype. CDR3 DNA sequence: TGTGCCATCAGTGAGTCGAATGGCAGGGCCCAAGAGACCCAGTACTTC. It yields the protein CAISESNGRAQETQYF. V is TRBV10-3 and J is TRBJ2-5, with a tentative D call TRBD1 (5 bases). The V end was cut by 0 bases, the J end by 1 base, with 12 bases between. This CDR3 is 16 amino acids long. Germline CDR1 ENHRY, CDR2 SYGVKD.

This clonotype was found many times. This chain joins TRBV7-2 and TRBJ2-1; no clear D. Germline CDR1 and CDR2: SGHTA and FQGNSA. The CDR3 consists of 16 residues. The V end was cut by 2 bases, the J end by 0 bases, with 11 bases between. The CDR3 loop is CASSLSYRSSYNEQFF. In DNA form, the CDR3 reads TGTGCCAGCAGCTTATCTTACAGAAGCTCCTACAATGAGCAGTTCTTC.

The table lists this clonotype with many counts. The CDR3 protein is CSVAHDGTDTQYF. The CDR3 coding sequence is TGCAGCGTTGCCCATGATGGGACAGATACGCAGTATTTT. The chain couples TRBV29-1 to TRBJ2-3, with D unresolved. CDR3 length: 13 residues. Looked up from germline, CDR1 is SQVTM and CDR2 is ANQGSEA. Trimming shortened V by 4 bases and J by 3 bases, and 11 bases separated the two germline ends.

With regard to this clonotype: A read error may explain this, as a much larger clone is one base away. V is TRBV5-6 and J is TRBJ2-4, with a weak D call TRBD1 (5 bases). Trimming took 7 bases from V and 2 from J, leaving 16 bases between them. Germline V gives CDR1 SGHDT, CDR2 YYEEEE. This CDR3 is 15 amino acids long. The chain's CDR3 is CASGRIRESKNIQYF. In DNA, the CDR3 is TGTGCCAGCGGTCGAATCAGGGAATCCAAAAACATTCAGTACTTC.

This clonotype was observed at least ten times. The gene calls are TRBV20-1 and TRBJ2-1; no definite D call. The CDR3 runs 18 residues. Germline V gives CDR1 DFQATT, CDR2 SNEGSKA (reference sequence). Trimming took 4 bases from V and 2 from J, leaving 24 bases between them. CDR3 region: CSAITVDQRLGTYNEQFF. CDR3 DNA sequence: TGCAGTGCTATAACGGTCGATCAGCGCCTAGGAACCTACAATGAGCAGTTCTTC.

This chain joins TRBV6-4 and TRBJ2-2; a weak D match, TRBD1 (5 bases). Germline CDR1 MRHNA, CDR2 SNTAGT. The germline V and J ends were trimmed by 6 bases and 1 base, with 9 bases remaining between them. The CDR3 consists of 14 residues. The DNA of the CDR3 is TGTGCCAGCAGAGGACATTGGAACACCGGGGAGCTGTTTTTT. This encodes CASRGHWNTGELFF.

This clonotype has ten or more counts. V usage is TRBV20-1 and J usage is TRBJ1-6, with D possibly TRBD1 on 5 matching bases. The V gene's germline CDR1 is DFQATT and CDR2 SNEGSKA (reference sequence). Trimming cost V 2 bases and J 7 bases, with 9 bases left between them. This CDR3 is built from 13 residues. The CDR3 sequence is CSARTGRNSPLHF. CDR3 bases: TGCAGTGCTAGAACAGGTCGCAATTCACCCCTCCACTTT.

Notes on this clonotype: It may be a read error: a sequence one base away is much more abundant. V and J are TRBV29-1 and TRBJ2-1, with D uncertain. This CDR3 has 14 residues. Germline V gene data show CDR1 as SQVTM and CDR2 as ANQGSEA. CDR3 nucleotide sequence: TGCAGCGTTGAACGAACAGCCGCTGACAATGACCAGTTCTTC. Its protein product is CSVERTAADNDQFF.

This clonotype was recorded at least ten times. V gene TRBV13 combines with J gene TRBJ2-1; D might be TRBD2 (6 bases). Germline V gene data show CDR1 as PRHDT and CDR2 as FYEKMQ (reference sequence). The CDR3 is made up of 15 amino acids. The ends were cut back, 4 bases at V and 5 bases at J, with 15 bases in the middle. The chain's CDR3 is CASSYRTTLNNEQFF. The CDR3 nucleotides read TGTGCCAGCAGCTACCGGACTACCCTAAACAATGAGCAGTTCTTC.

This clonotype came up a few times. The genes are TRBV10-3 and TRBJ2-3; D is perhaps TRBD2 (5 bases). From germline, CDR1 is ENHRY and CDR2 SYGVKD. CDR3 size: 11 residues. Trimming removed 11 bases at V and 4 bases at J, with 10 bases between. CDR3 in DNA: TGTGCCGCGTCGGGGTCAGATACGCAGTATTTT. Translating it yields CAASGSDTQYF.